This T cell receptor beta chain is from a study of spatial heterogeneity in lung cancer. In the case of this clonotype: Its antigen is not identified.

The study tagged each TCR cDNA molecule with a unique molecular identifier. Via MiXCR, TCRdb re-called the 5' RACE reads, giving one row per CDR3 protein. The sample comprises 5,000 to 6,000 distinct CDR3 sequences, approximately 15% of which are singletons, and approximately 10% rests with the top ten. Notes on the study in general: Expanded TCRs classified as ubiquitous or regional were counted, and these counts tracked ubiquitous and regional nonsynonymous mutations, respectively. Tumoral mutation counts were tracked by counts of expanded intratumoral alpha and beta TCRs.

Germline CDR1 is MNHEY and CDR2 is SVGEGT. The CDR3 loop spans 11 amino acids. V was pared by 2 bases and J by 7 bases, with 2 bases between. Noted time point: sample taken at primary tumor resection. Untreated early-stage non-small cell lung cancer patients, roughly 72 in total, were the donors. Whole RNA, which was extracted from tumor, nontumor lung tissue or frozen PBMC, was sequenced without any cell sorting. J is TRBJ2-2 and V is TRBV6-2 or TRBV6-3, with unresolved D. Here the sequenced sample was lung tumor tissue, taken at surgery. The TCR comes from a male donor with early-stage non-small cell lung cancer. CDR3 coding DNA: TGTGCCAGCAGTTACGTCGGGGAGCTGTTTTTT. This sequence encodes CASSYVGELFF.